This is a list of T cell receptor beta chains from one sample in a study of T-cell memory formation after mild COVID-19. TCRdb fed the 5' RACE reads into MiXCR, producing one record per CDR3 protein. The sample records 350,000 to 500,000 distinct CDR3 sequences, about a quarter being singletons. The specimen sequenced was PBMCs or a T cell subset sorted from them (not recorded which). These receptors came from an adult woman who had mild COVID-19 (a few samples of this study predate the infection). Cell type and time point are not known. Each CDR3 is given with its conserved first and last residue. The order of the fields is J gene, clone size, D gene, V gene, CDR3 DNA, CDR3 protein. The D gene is left open where the match is weak. Part of the rows lack a size; the others show once, few, many or a class for expanded clones.

TRBJ2-7 . . TRBV3-1 TGTGCCAGCAGCACCGAGGACAGCTACGAGCAGTACTTC CASSTEDSYEQYF
TRBJ1-4 . . TRBV7-2 TGTGCCAGCAGCCGAACTCCCTCGCGGGGGGGGGCTGCGACTAATGAAAAACTGTTTTTT CASSRTPSRGGAATNEKLFF
TRBJ2-2 few TRBD2 TRBV9 TGTGCCAGCAGACTAGCGGATGGGGCCGGGGAGCTGTTTTTT CASRLADGAGELFF
TRBJ2-3 many . TRBV7-2 TGTGCCAGCAGCCGACTCACAGATACGCAGTATTTT CASSRLTDTQYF
TRBJ2-7 . . TRBV6-2/TRBV6-3 TGTGCCAGCAGTTACTCGGGAGGTATCTCCTACGAGCAGTACTTC CASSYSGGISYEQYF
TRBJ2-5 . TRBD1 TRBV7-9 TGTGCCAGCAGCTTAGGGAGACAGGGATCGAGGCAAGAGACCCAGTACTTC CASSLGRQGSRQETQYF
TRBJ2-1 few TRBD1 TRBV5-6 TGTGCCAGCAGCATCGGACAGGGGGCTTCGGATGAGCAGTTCTTC CASSIGQGASDEQFF
TRBJ1-5 . . TRBV4-3 TGCGCCAGCAGCCAAGATGGGGGCCTAGATCAGCCCCAGCATTTT CASSQDGGLDQPQHF
TRBJ2-5 . TRBD1 TRBV7-9 TGTGCCAGCGGCGGGACAGGGGCCGCCCCCGAAGAGACCCAGTACTTC CASGGTGAAPEETQYF
TRBJ2-1 . TRBD2 TRBV20-1 TGCAGTGCCCGGAGATTGTCGGGACTAGCGGACTACAATGAGCAGTTCTTC CSARRLSGLADYNEQFF